These 18 T cell receptor beta chains originate from one sample sequenced in a study of somatic mutations in cytotoxic T cells in rheumatoid arthritis. TCRdb's table, derived via immunoSEQ multiplex PCR, lists solely in-frame clones and lacks some. The repertoire has around 23,000 clones, roughly 80% of them found once; the top ten carry 9.5% to 10%. Sequenced: CD8+ T cells sorted from blood. The source of these receptors is a woman aged 18-29 years in good health.

The chain has TRBV16 and TRBJ1-5; D may be TRBD1 (6 bases). Germline lookup yields CDR1 KGHSY and CDR2 FQNENV. The V end lost 1 base, the J end lost 0 bases, and 10 bases lay between the germline ends. The CDR3 is 16 amino acids. The chain's CDR3 is CASSQYGGYSNQPQHF. The CDR3 DNA follows: TGTGCCAGCAGCCAATACGGGGGCTATAGCAATCAGCCCCAGCATTTT.

The V gene is TRBV27, the J gene TRBJ2-1, with TRBD2 identical over 10 bases. Germline V gene sequence: CDR1 MNHEY, CDR2 SMNVEV (reference sequence). This CDR3 spans 15 amino acids. V trimming: 6 bases; J trimming: 9 bases; junction bases outside the gene matches: 11. The CDR3 DNA sequence: TGTGCCAGCAGCCTCGGGACTAGCGAAATTAGTGAGCAGTTCTTC. It codes for CASSLGTSEISEQFF.

The gene calls are TRBV7-6 and TRBJ2-3; possibly TRBD2 for D (5 bases). Germline V lookup: CDR1 SGHVS, CDR2 FNYEAQ. Trimming took off 3 bases at V and 4 bases at J, with 11 bases between the two ends. The CDR3 loop spans 14 amino acids. The CDR3 bases are TGTGCCAGCAGCTTGAAAGGAGGCCCAGATACGCAGTATTTT. It translates to CASSLKGGPDTQYF.

The J gene is TRBJ2-6, the V gene TRBV29-1, with 11 bases aligning to TRBD2. CDR1 is SQVTM, CDR2 ANQGSEA, per germline. The length of the CDR3 is 18 residues. The V segment lost 5 bases and the J segment 3 bases; nucleotides outside the gene matches: 12. The CDR3 protein is CSVRRGSGGAGGANVLTF. CDR3 sequence (DNA): TGCAGCGTTCGGCGGGGTAGCGGGGGGGCTGGTGGGGCCAACGTCCTGACTTTC.

The sample holds one count of this clone. This chain uses TRBV5-4 with TRBJ2-1; 9 bases fit TRBD2. Trimming took 0 bases from V and 5 from J; bases not matched to a gene: 3. CDR1 and CDR2 (germline): SGHNT, YYREEE (reference sequence). The CDR3 length is 15 residues. As DNA, the CDR3 is TGTGCCAGCAGCTTGGTAGCGGGGGACCACAATGAGCAGTTCTTC. Amino acid sequence: CASSLVAGDHNEQFF.

The chain employs TRBV28 and TRBJ2-3; possibly TRBD1 for D (6 bases). The CDR3 runs 14 residues. CDR1 and CDR2 (germline): MDHEN, SYDVKM. V was pared by 4 bases and J by 4 bases, with 12 bases between. CDR3 region: CASSSQGSSDTQYF. The CDR3, as DNA: TGTGCCAGCAGTTCCCAGGGGAGCTCAGATACGCAGTATTTT.

The CDR3 region has the DNA TGTGCCAGTAGTATAGATTCGACAGTTTTTTTTAGCAATCAGCCCCAGCATTTT. Translating gives CASSIDSTVFFSNQPQHF. The rearrangement joins TRBV19 to TRBJ1-5, with D possibly TRBD1 on 5 matching bases. This CDR3 region has 18 residues. CDR1 and CDR2 from the germline V gene are LNHDA and SQIVND (reference sequence). V was cut by 0 bases and J by 0 bases, with 15 bases left in between.

The table lists this clone with a count of one. V gene TRBV6-6 combines with J gene TRBJ1-1, with 8 bases that match TRBD1. The CDR3 runs 14 residues. J lost 7 bases, V lost 4 bases, and 8 bases had no gene match. Looked up from germline, CDR1 is MNHNY and CDR2 is SVGAGI (reference sequence). The CDR3 DNA follows: TGTGCCAGCAGTTTGGCAGGGGGCTCGGTTGAAGCTTTCTTT. Translated: CASSLAGGSVEAFF.

In this sample, this clone turned up a few times. The gene calls are TRBV4-1 and TRBJ2-2; 7 bases are a match to TRBD2. Unmatched junction bases numbered 11, after V lost 0 bases and J lost 4 bases. CDR3 length: 18 amino acids. In germline, CDR1 is MGHRA, CDR2 YSYEKL. CDR3 sequence (DNA): TGCGCCAGCAGCCAAGAGGGAAGGGCGGGGGTGATCACCGGGGAGCTGTTTTTT. Encoded protein: CASSQEGRAGVITGELFF.

The rearrangement links TRBV21-1 to TRBJ2-1; the D call TRBD2 from the table was never checked on the DNA. TRBV21-1 counts as a pseudogene. This CDR3 contains 16 residues. The chain's CDR3 is CASSKPSSGYYNEQFF. In nucleotides, the CDR3 is TGTGCCAGCAGCAAACCCAGCAGCGGGTACTACAATGAGCAGTTCTTC.

In nucleotides, the CDR3 is TGTGCCAGCAGTCTCGGGGACAGACGACAAGAGACCCAGTACTTC. As protein: CASSLGDRRQETQYF. The chain couples TRBV28 to TRBJ2-5; 7 bases fit TRBD1. Germline-derived CDR1 and CDR2 are MDHEN and SYDVKM. This CDR3 spans 15 amino acids. J was trimmed by 2 bases and V by 5 bases; bases with no gene match: 8.

The chain employs TRBV4-1 and TRBJ2-1; perhaps D is TRBD1 or TRBD2 (7 bases each). V dropped 5 bases and J dropped 9 bases, with 17 bases sitting between them. Germline CDR1 and CDR2: MGHRA and YSYEKL. The CDR3 sequence is 14 residues long. CDR3 in DNA: TGCGCCAGCAGCACCAGGGGAGGGGGCGCTGAGCAGTTCTTC. Its translation is CASSTRGGGAEQFF.

This clone has just one count. This CDR3 reads CASSLSGGIYEQYF. The CDR3 nucleotides are TGTGCCAGCAGTTTATCAGGGGGGATCTACGAGCAGTACTTC. The chain employs TRBV27 and TRBJ2-7; D assignment may be TRBD1 or TRBD2 (6 bases each). CDR1 is MNHEY, CDR2 SMNVEV, per germline (reference sequence). Trimming left V 0 bases short and J 3 bases short, with 9 bases between. This CDR3 comprises 14 residues.

The rearrangement links TRBV29-1 to TRBJ2-7; D might be TRBD2 (6 bases). The germline V gene has CDR1 SQVTM and CDR2 ANQGSEA. This CDR3 spans 15 amino acids. The V and J ends lost 4 bases and 3 bases respectively, with 19 bases between them. The CDR3 sequence is CSVARAGGPGYEQYF. The CDR3 DNA reads as TGCAGCGTTGCCAGGGCAGGAGGGCCGGGCTACGAGCAGTACTTC.

The V and J genes are TRBV6-5 and TRBJ1-2; the D gene is possibly TRBD1 (5 bases). Germline V gives CDR1 MNHEY, CDR2 SVGAGI. The CDR3 has 14 residues. The V end was cut by 6 bases, the J end by 5 bases, with 16 bases between. The CDR3 DNA reads as TGTGCCAGCAGCCTTGGGGACGTCGCTTATGGCTACACCTTC. Encoded protein: CASSLGDVAYGYTF.

The chain is built from TRBV6-5 and TRBJ1-1; D is undetermined. The V and J ends lost 0 bases and 1 base respectively, with 6 bases between them. The CDR3 is 14 residues long. Germline CDR1 is MNHEY and CDR2 is SVGAGI. The CDR3 DNA follows: TGTGCCAGCAGTTACTCGAGTGCGAACACTGAAGCTTTCTTT. Protein sequence: CASSYSSANTEAFF.

The chain's CDR3 is CASSGRDDGYTF. The CDR3 DNA sequence: TGTGCCAGCAGCGGCAGGGACGATGGCTACACCTTC. The chain uses TRBV9 and TRBJ1-2, with a tentative D call TRBD1 (5 bases). This CDR3 has 12 residues. Trimming removed 3 bases from V and 6 bases from J, with 9 bases in between. Germline-derived CDR1 and CDR2 are SGDLS and YYNGEE.

This clone showed up just a few times. This chain connects TRBV5-8 to TRBJ1-1; no clear D. The CDR3 spans 14 residues. Per germline, CDR1 SGHTS and CDR2 YDEGEE. V shed 1 base and J shed 1 base, with 8 bases lying between them. The CDR3 coding sequence is TGTGCCAGCAGCTTGTTAAGACAGAACACTGAAGCTTTCTTT. Residues: CASSLLRQNTEAFF.